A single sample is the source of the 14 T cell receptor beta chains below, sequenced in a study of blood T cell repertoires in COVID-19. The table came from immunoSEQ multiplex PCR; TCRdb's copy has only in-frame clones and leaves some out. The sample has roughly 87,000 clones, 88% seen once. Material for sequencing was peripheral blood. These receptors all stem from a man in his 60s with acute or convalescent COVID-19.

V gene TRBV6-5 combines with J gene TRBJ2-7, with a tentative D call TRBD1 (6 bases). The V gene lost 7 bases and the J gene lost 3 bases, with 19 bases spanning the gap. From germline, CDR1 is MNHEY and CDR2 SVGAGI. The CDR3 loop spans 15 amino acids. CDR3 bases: TGTGCCAGCATCAACAGGGAAAATCCGAACTACGAGCAGTACTTC. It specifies CASINRENPNYEQYF.

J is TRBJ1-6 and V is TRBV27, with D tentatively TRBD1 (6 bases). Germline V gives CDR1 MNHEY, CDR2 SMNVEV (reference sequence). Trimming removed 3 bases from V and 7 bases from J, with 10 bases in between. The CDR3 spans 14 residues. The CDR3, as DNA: TGTGCCAGCAGTTTTCGGGGGGCCAATTCACCCCTCCACTTT. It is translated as CASSFRGANSPLHF.

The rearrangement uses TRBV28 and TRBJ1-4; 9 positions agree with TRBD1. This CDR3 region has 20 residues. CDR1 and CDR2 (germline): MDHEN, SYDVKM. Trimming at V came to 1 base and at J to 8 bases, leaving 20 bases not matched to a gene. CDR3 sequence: CASSLSLTPWTGANAEKLFF. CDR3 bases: TGTGCCAGCAGTTTATCCCTTACCCCATGGACAGGGGCTAACGCCGAAAAACTGTTTTTT.

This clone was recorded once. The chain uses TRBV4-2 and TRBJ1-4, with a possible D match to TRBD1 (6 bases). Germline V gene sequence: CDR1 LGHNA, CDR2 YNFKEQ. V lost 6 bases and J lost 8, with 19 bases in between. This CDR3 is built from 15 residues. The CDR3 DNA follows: TGTGCCAGCAGAAAAGAGCACAGGGAGGGCGAAAAACTGTTTTTT. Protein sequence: CASRKEHREGEKLFF.

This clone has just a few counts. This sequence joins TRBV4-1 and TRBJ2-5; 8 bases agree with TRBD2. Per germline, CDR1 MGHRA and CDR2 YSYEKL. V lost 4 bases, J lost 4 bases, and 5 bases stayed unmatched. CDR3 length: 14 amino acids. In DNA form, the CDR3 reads TGCGCCAGCAGCCCCGGGACTAGAGTAGAGACCCAGTACTTC. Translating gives CASSPGTRVETQYF.

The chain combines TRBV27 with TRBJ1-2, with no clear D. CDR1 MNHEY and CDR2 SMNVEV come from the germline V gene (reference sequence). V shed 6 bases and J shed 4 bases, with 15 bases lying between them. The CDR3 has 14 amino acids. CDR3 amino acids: CASSPFYSPYGYTF. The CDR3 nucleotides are TGTGCCAGCAGCCCGTTTTACAGCCCCTATGGCTACACCTTC.

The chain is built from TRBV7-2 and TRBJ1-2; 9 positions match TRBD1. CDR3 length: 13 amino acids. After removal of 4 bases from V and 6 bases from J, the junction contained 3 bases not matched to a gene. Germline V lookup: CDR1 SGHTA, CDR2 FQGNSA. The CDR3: CASSYRGLNGYTF. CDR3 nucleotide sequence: TGTGCCAGCAGCTACAGGGGGCTGAATGGCTACACCTTC.

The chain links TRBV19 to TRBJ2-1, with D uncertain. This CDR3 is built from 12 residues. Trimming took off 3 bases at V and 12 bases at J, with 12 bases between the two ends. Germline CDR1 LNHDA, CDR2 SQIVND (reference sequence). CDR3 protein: CASSMGPPGQFF. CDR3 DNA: TGTGCCAGTAGTATGGGTCCGCCAGGGCAGTTCTTC. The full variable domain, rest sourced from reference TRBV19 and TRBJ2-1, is DGGITQSPKYLFRKEGQNVTLSCEQNLNHDAMYWYRQDPGQGLRLIYYSQIVNDFQKGDIAEGYSVSREKKESFPLTVTSAQKNPTAFYLCASSMGPPGQFFGPGTRLTVL.

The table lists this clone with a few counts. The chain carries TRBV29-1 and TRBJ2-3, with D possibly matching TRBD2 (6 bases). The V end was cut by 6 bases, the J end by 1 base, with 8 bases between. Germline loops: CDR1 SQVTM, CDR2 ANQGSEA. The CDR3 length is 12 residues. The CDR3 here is CSVLAGTDTQYF. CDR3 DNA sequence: TGCAGCGTGTTAGCGGGCACAGATACGCAGTATTTT.

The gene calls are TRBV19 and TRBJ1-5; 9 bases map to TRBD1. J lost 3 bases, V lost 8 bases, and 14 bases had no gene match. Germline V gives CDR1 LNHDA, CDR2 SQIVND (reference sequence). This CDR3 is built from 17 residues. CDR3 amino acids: CASLRRGQGSDNQPQHF. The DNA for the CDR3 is TGTGCCAGTCTCCGTCGGGGACAGGGCTCCGACAATCAGCCCCAGCATTTT.

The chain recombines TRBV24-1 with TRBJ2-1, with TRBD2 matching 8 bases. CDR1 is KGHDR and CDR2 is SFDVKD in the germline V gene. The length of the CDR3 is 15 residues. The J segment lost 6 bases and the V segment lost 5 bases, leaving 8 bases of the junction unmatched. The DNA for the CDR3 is TGTGCCACCAGTGTGAGCCTAGCGGGTTCCAATGAGCAGTTCTTC. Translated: CATSVSLAGSNEQFF.

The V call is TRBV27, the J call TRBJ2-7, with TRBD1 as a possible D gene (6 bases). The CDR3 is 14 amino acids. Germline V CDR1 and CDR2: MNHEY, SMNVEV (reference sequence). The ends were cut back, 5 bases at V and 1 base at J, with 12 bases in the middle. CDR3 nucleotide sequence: TGTGCCAGCAGTCCTTACAGGGATTCCTACGAGCAGTACTTC. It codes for CASSPYRDSYEQYF.

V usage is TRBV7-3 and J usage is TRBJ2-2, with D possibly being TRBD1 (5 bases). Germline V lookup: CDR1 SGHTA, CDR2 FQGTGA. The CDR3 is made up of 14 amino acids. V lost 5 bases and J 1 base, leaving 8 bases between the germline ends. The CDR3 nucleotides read TGTGCCAGCAGCCACACAGGGAACACCGGGGAGCTGTTTTTT. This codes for CASSHTGNTGELFF.

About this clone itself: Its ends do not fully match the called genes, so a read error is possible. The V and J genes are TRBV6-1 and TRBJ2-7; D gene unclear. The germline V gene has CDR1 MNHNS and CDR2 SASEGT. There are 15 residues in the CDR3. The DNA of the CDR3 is TGTGCCAGCAGTCAAGCCCGCCTAAGCTCCTACGAGCAGTACTTC. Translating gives CASSQARLSSYEQYF.